These 21 T cell receptor beta chains were sequenced from one sample in a study of blood T cells in healthy people across ages. A second PCR of about 7 to 12 cycles used a sample-barcoded 5' primer and a J-beta primer mix. TCRdb called the 5' RACE reads again in MiXCR, with one record for every CDR3 protein. The data contain roughly 1,300,000 distinct CDR3 sequences, 55% to 75% of them seen just once; the ten biggest clones take up 6.5% to 8.5%. What was sequenced was blood. These receptors were collected from a man aged 18 to 29 in good health.

CDR3 sequence (DNA): TGTGCCAGCAGGCGGGAGGGGGCGGTCGCTTTCTTT. This codes for CASRREGAVAFF. The chain carries TRBV12-3 or TRBV12-4 and TRBJ1-1, with TRBD1 matching over 7 bases. This CDR3 contains 12 residues. Trimming at V came to 6 bases and at J to 11 bases, leaving 9 bases not matched to a gene.

The chain has TRBV5-1 and TRBJ2-4; D is possibly TRBD1 (6 bases). Per the germline V gene, CDR1 is SGHRS and CDR2 is YFSETQ. Trimming removed 4 bases at V and 0 bases at J, with 14 bases between. CDR3 length equals 16 residues. The CDR3 DNA reads as TGCGCCAGCAGCGTGGTATCAGGGGTAGCCAAAAACATTCAGTACTTC. Protein sequence: CASSVVSGVAKNIQYF.

The chain couples TRBV5-1 to TRBJ2-3; D perhaps matches TRBD2 (5 bases). The CDR3 spans 12 residues. V lost 3 bases and J 6 bases, leaving 8 bases between the germline ends. Per germline, CDR1 SGHRS and CDR2 YFSETQ. In DNA form, the CDR3 reads TGCGCCAGCAGCTGGAGGAGGGATACGCAGTATTTT. Its protein is CASSWRRDTQYF.

J is TRBJ1-4 and V is TRBV6-1; D might be TRBD1 (5 bases). The CDR3 sequence is 15 residues long. V lost 8 bases to trimming and J lost 1 base, with 14 bases between them. The germline V gene encodes CDR1 MNHNS and CDR2 SASEGT. The CDR3 sequence: CASADRGLTNEKLFF. CDR3 nucleotides: TGTGCCAGCGCTGACAGAGGACTAACTAATGAAAAACTGTTTTTT.

This chain uses TRBV21-1 with TRBJ2-7. The DNA end favors TRBJ2-4, so the J call may be wrong. TRBV21-1 constitutes a pseudogene. The CDR3 contains 12 residues. The CDR3 coding sequence is TGTGCCAGCACCCAAAGGTTAAACATTCAGTACTTC. It translates to CASTQRLNIQYF.

This clonotype was seen a few times. This chain connects TRBV6-2 or TRBV6-3 to TRBJ2-3, with D unresolved. Trimming took off 2 bases at V and 7 bases at J, with 10 bases between the two ends. CDR1 MNHEY and CDR2 SVGEGT come from the germline V gene. The CDR3 has 13 residues. CDR3 in amino acids: CASSYRPSNTQYF. CDR3 DNA: TGTGCCAGCAGTTACAGGCCGTCGAATACGCAGTATTTT.

The chain combines TRBV7-2 with TRBJ1-4; D gene unclear. V lost 4 bases and J 8 bases, leaving 17 bases between the germline ends. CDR1 and CDR2 from the germline V gene are SGHTA and FQGNSA. CDR3 length equals 15 residues. DNA for the CDR3: TGTGCCAGCAGCTCCCTGCTTGTGAGCGGGGAAAAACTGTTTTTT. Protein sequence: CASSSLLVSGEKLFF.

The V call is TRBV10-2, the J call TRBJ1-2; D call uncertain. V was cut by 8 bases and J by 7 bases, with 14 bases left in between. The V gene's germline CDR1 is WSHSY and CDR2 SAAADI. This CDR3 is built from 12 residues. The CDR3 DNA sequence: TGCGCCAGCGGTCCGGGTCCGGGTGGCTACACCTTC. Its protein is CASGPGPGGYTF.

This clonotype was picked up one time. The chain has TRBV20-1 and TRBJ2-1, with D possibly matching TRBD2 (5 bases). Germline-derived CDR1 and CDR2 are DFQATT and SNEGSKA (reference sequence). This CDR3 contains 13 residues. V was cut by 3 bases and J by 5 bases, with 11 bases left in between. The CDR3 DNA is TGCAGTGCTAGGGTAGCGCCAAACAATGAGCAGTTCTTC. Translated: CSARVAPNNEQFF.

The chain joins TRBV4-2 to TRBJ1-1, with a possible D match to TRBD1 (6 bases). CDR3 length: 18 residues. CDR1 LGHNA and CDR2 YNFKEQ come from the germline V gene. V dropped 0 bases and J dropped 1 base, with 18 bases sitting between them. CDR3 nucleotide sequence: TGTGCCAGCAGCCAAGATCCGCCCAGGGGAAAAGGGAACACTGAAGCTTTCTTT. Protein product: CASSQDPPRGKGNTEAFF.

In nucleotides, the CDR3 is TGTGCCAGCAGAACTAGCGGGAGGGCCTTCACCTACGAGCAGTACTTC. This translates into CASRTSGRAFTYEQYF. The chain is built from TRBV27 and TRBJ2-7; 13 bases agree with TRBD2. Germline CDR1 reads MNHEY; CDR2 reads SMNVEV (reference sequence). The CDR3 runs to 16 residues. V lost 6 bases and J lost 2; bases outside the gene matches: 7.

This chain uses TRBV6-6 with TRBJ2-7; TRBD1 agrees at 9 bases. The assigned J gene may be wrong: the sequence end matches TRBJ2-5 better. This CDR3 contains 15 residues. The germline V gene encodes CDR1 MNHNY and CDR2 SVGAGI (reference sequence). CDR3 amino acids: CASSYLAGTGETQYF. In nucleotides, the CDR3 is TGTGCCAGCAGTTACTTGGCTGGGACAGGGGAGACCCAGTACTTC.

J is TRBJ2-3 and V is TRBV12-3 or TRBV12-4, with unresolved D. Trimming left V 6 bases short and J 0 bases short, with 7 bases between. The CDR3 loop spans 13 amino acids. CDR3: CASRYISTDTQYF. For the CDR3, the DNA is TGTGCCAGCAGATACATAAGCACAGATACGCAGTATTTT.

This clonotype appeared a few times. The chain has TRBV4-3 and TRBJ2-4, with TRBD2 matching over 10 bases. The end of the DNA is better explained by TRBJ2-7, so the J call may be wrong. Germline CDR1 LGHNA, CDR2 YSLEER. The CDR3 is 16 amino acids. CDR3 in DNA: TGCGCCAGCAGCCGTAGTCCACTAGCGGGGACGGACGAGCAGTACTTC. Translating gives CASSRSPLAGTDEQYF.

The chain recombines TRBV5-1 with TRBJ2-1; no definite D call. There are 17 residues in the CDR3. The V gene's germline CDR1 is SGHRS and CDR2 YFSETQ. V dropped 4 bases and J dropped 0 bases, with 17 bases sitting between them. The CDR3 bases are TGCGCCAGCAGCCGGTGGGGTCAGGAGAGCTCCTACAATGAGCAGTTCTTC. Protein sequence: CASSRWGQESSYNEQFF.

The J gene is TRBJ2-1, the V gene TRBV15, with 7 bases fitting TRBD2. This CDR3 has 13 residues. The J segment lost 7 bases and the V segment lost 1 base, leaving 1 base of the junction unmatched. Per the germline V gene, CDR1 is LNHNV and CDR2 is YYDKDF (reference sequence). The DNA of the CDR3 is TGTGCCACCAGCAGAGGCGGGAGAAATGAGCAGTTCTTC. Residues: CATSRGGRNEQFF.

The rearrangement uses TRBV10-3 and TRBJ2-4; D might be TRBD1 or TRBD2, each matching 5 bases. Gene TRBJ2-7 matches the end of the DNA better, so the J call may be wrong. This CDR3 is built from 13 residues. In germline, CDR1 is ENHRY, CDR2 SYGVKD. The CDR3 nucleotides read TGTGCCATCAGTTCAAGGGACCCCTACGAGCAGTACTTC. Translating it yields CAISSRDPYEQYF.

This clonotype came up once. The chain joins TRBV7-6 to TRBJ1-4; TRBD1 might be the D (5 bases). The CDR3 is 14 amino acids. Germline lookup yields CDR1 SGHVS and CDR2 FNYEAQ. V was shortened by 8 bases and J by 8 bases, with 18 bases between the two germline ends. CDR3 sequence: CASRNGGAEEKLFF. DNA of the CDR3: TGTGCCAGCCGTAATGGAGGGGCAGAGGAAAAACTGTTTTTT. Together with reference TRBV7-6 and TRBJ1-4, the CDR3 gives the full variable domain: GAGVSQSPRYKVTKRGQDVALRCDPISGHVSLYWYRQALGQGPEFLTYFNYEAQQDKSGLPNDRFSAERPEGSISTLTIQRTEQRDSAMYRCASRNGGAEEKLFFGSGTQLSVL.

V gene TRBV4-1 combines with J gene TRBJ2-7; D not resolved. This CDR3 has 15 residues. Germline CDR1 reads MGHRA; CDR2 reads YSYEKL. Deletions cut 0 bases from V and 2 bases from J, with 11 bases between. In DNA, the CDR3 is TGCGCCAGCAGCCAAGAGACAAGACTCCCCTACGAGCAGTACTTC. Translation: CASSQETRLPYEQYF.

The V and J genes are TRBV7-2 and TRBJ1-4; tentative D call: TRBD1 (6 bases). This CDR3 comprises 18 residues. Germline V lookup: CDR1 SGHTA, CDR2 FQGNSA. V was pared by 4 bases and J by 5 bases, with 23 bases between. The DNA for the CDR3 is TGTGCCAGCAGCTCGGTGGGGTCCTTAGGGGGAGGAAATGAAAAACTGTTTTTT. Encoded protein: CASSSVGSLGGGNEKLFF.

V and J are TRBV4-1 and TRBJ2-1; D is uncertain. The ends were cut back, 1 base at V and 1 base at J, with 14 bases in the middle. The CDR3 consists of 17 residues. Germline V lookup: CDR1 MGHRA, CDR2 YSYEKL. The CDR3 loop is CASSQGHLSVSYNEQFF. The DNA for the CDR3 is TGCGCCAGCAGCCAAGGGCATTTGAGCGTTTCCTACAATGAGCAGTTCTTC.